A selection of T cell receptor beta chains follows, all from one sample in a study of shared clonotypes between healthy human individuals. TCRdb's copy holds only in-frame clones and misses some; the assay was immunoSEQ multiplex PCR. The sample yields 650,000 to 750,000 clones, roughly 78% seen once. The specimen was memory CD4+ T cells sorted from blood. The receptors shown here come from a woman younger than 45 in good health. Both conserved end residues are part of each CDR3. D genes are given only for firm matches. Clone size appears in some rows only: once, few, many, or a class for an expanded clone.

v_gene	abundance	d_gene	len	j_gene	CDR3aa	CDR3nt
TRBV11-2	-	-	12	TRBJ2-7	CASSEEKGEQYF	TGTGCCAGTAGTGAGGAGAAGGGAGAGCAGTACTTC
TRBV19	-	TRBD2	16	TRBJ2-2	CASTLAGRANTGELFF	TGTGCCAGTACATTAGCCGGGAGGGCGAACACCGGGGAGCTGTTTTTT
TRBV5-1	-	TRBD1	16	TRBJ2-1	CASSQGDRGHEHEQFF	TGCGCCAGCAGCCAAGGGGACAGGGGGCATGAACATGAGCAGTTCTTC
TRBV5-1	-	-	13	TRBJ2-5	CASSLGYQETQYF	TGCGCCAGCAGCCTTGGTTACCAAGAGACCCAGTACTTC
TRBV5-1	-	-	13	TRBJ2-7	CASSLVLPGEQYF	TGCGCCAGCAGCTTGGTTCTACCGGGGGAGCAGTACTTC
TRBV28	-	-	13	TRBJ2-1	CASSPGLWGEQFF	TGTGCCAGCAGTCCAGGGCTCTGGGGTGAGCAGTTCTTC
TRBV27	-	-	15	TRBJ1-2	CASSLTGARNYGYTF	TGTGCCAGCAGTTTAACGGGGGCGCGTAACTATGGCTACACCTTC
TRBV7-9	few	-	18	TRBJ2-7	CASNLGPATGHGSGEQYF	TGTGCCAGCAACTTAGGTCCCGCGACAGGCCACGGTTCTGGCGAGCAGTACTTC
TRBV6-5	-	-	15	TRBJ2-5	CASSTLQFPQETQYF	TGTGCCAGCAGCACGCTACAGTTCCCCCAAGAGACCCAGTACTTC
TRBV27	few	-	15	TRBJ2-3	CASSLSRGATDTQYF	TGTGCCAGCAGTTTATCTCGCGGGGCCACAGATACGCAGTATTTT
TRBV19	-	-	13	TRBJ1-3	CASSVGHGNTIYF	TGTGCCAGTAGTGTCGGCCATGGAAACACCATATATTTT
TRBV5-1	-	TRBD2	16	TRBJ2-3	CASSLASGNAGDTQYF	TGCGCCAGCAGCTTGGCTAGCGGGAACGCCGGTGATACGCAGTATTTT
TRBV19	once	-	14	TRBJ1-4	CASSIPGSNEKLFF	TGTGCCAGTAGTATTCCGGGGTCTAATGAAAAACTGTTTTTT
TRBV18	-	TRBD1	14	TRBJ1-1	CASSPTGVNTEAFF	TGTGCCAGCTCACCAACAGGGGTGAACACTGAAGCTTTCTTT
TRBV11-2	-	TRBD2	18	TRBJ2-3	CASSFPRGGRAMADTQYF	TGTGCCAGCAGCTTCCCCCGTGGCGGGAGGGCCATGGCAGATACGCAGTATTTT
TRBV7-6	-	TRBD2	15	TRBJ2-2	CASKLAGLEAGELFF	TGTGCCAGCAAACTAGCGGGATTAGAGGCCGGGGAGCTGTTTTTT
TRBV2	-	TRBD1	14	TRBJ2-2	CARLQGANTGELFF	TGTGCCAGATTGCAGGGGGCGAACACCGGGGAGCTGTTTTTT
TRBV7-3	-	-	14	TRBJ2-5	CASSLLAGSATQYF	TGTGCCAGCAGCTTACTGGCGGGTTCGGCGACCCAGTACTTC
TRBV7-2	-	-	14	TRBJ1-2	CASSLGRGTYGYTF	TGTGCCAGCAGCTTAGGTCGGGGGACCTATGGCTACACCTTC
TRBV11-3	-	-	12	TRBJ2-7	CASSGRSGEQYF	TGTGCCAGCAGCGGGCGATCCGGCGAGCAGTACTTC
TRBV20-1	-	-	11	TRBJ2-7	CSARRQYEQYF	TGCAGTGCTAGACGACAGTACGAGCAGTACTTC
TRBV6-5	-	-	16	TRBJ1-5	CASSLHGGHQNQPQHF	TGTGCCAGCAGTTTGCATGGGGGGCACCAGAATCAGCCCCAGCATTTT
TRBV28	-	TRBD1	17	TRBJ1-3	CASSRHRGPRSGNTIYF	TGTGCCAGCAGTAGACACAGGGGCCCGAGGTCTGGAAACACCATATATTTT
TRBV18	-	-	13	TRBJ1-2	CASSVGGDYGYTF	TGTGCCAGCTCAGTGGGGGGAGACTATGGCTACACCTTC
TRBV19	-	-	15	TRBJ1-1	CASSMKGRIGTEAFF	TGTGCCAGTAGTATGAAGGGGAGGATCGGCACTGAGGCTTTCTTT
TRBV30	-	-	12	TRBJ2-4	CALGQSGNIQYF	TGTGCCTTGGGGCAGTCGGGAAACATTCAGTACTTC
TRBV11-2	-	TRBD1	16	TRBJ2-7	CASSSFVRDRGVGQYF	TGTGCCAGCAGCTCCTTTGTGAGGGACAGAGGAGTCGGGCAGTACTTC
TRBV7-9	-	TRBD1	17	TRBJ1-5	CASSLFGPGQENQPQHF	TGTGCCAGCAGCTTATTCGGACCGGGACAGGAGAATCAGCCCCAGCATTTT
TRBV28	many	-	17	TRBJ2-7	CASRTGVRLADYYEQYF	TGTGCCAGCAGGACAGGGGTGCGCCTAGCGGATTATTACGAGCAGTACTTC
TRBV5-1	few	TRBD1	14	TRBJ1-1	CASSLGTGALEAFF	TGCGCCAGCAGCTTGGGGACAGGGGCCCTCGAAGCTTTCTTT
TRBV7-8	-	-	14	TRBJ2-3	CASSLLGSVDTQYF	TGTGCCAGCAGCTTACTGGGTAGCGTGGATACGCAGTATTTT